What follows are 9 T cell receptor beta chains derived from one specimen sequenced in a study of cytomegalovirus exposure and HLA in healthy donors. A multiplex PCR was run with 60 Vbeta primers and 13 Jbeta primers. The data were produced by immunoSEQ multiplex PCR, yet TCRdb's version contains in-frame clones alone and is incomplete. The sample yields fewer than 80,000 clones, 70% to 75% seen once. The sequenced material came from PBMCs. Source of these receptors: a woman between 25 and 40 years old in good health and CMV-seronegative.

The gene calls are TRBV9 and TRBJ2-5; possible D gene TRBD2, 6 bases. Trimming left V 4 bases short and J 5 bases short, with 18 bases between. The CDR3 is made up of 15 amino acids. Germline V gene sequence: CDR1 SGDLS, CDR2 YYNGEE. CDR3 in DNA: TGTGCCAGCAGCTCCCTTAAGGGTGGAGGGGAGACCCAGTACTTC. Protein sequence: CASSSLKGGGETQYF.

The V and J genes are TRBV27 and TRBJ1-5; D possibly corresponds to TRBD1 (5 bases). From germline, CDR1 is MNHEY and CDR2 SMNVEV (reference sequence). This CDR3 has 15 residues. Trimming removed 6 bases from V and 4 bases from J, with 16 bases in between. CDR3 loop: CASRIRSGGNQPQHF. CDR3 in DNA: TGTGCCAGCAGGATCAGATCCGGGGGGAATCAGCCCCAGCATTTT.

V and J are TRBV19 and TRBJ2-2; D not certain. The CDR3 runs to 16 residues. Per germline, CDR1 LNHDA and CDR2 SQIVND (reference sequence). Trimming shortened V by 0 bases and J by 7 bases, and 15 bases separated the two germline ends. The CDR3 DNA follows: TGTGCCAGTAGTATAGACTGGTCTAGACGGATCGGGGAGCTGTTTTTT. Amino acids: CASSIDWSRRIGELFF. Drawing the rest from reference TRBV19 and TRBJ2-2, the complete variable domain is DGGITQSPKYLFRKEGQNVTLSCEQNLNHDAMYWYRQDPGQGLRLIYYSQIVNDFQKGDIAEGYSVSREKKESFPLTVTSAQKNPTAFYLCASSIDWSRRIGELFFGEGSRLTVL.

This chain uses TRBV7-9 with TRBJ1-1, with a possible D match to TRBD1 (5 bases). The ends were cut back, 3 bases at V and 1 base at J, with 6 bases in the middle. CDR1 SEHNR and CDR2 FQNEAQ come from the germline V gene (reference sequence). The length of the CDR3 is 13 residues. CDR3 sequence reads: CASSLDTNTEAFF. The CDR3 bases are TGTGCCAGCAGCTTGGACACGAACACTGAAGCTTTCTTT.

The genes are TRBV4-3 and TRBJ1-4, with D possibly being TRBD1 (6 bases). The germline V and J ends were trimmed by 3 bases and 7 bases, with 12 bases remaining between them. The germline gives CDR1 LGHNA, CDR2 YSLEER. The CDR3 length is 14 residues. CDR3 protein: CASSQDGTSEKLFF. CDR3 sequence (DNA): TGCGCCAGCAGCCAGGATGGGACAAGTGAAAAACTGTTTTTT.

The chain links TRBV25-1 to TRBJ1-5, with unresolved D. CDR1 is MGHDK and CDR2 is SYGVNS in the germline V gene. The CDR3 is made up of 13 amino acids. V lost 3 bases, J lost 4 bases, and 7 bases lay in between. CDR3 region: CASSEVQNQPQHF. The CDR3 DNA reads TGTGCCAGCAGTGAGGTACAAAATCAGCCCCAGCATTTT.

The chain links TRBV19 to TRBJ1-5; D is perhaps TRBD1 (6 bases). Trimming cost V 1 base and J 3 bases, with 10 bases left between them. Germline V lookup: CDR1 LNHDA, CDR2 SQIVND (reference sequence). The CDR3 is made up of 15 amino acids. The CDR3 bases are TGTGCCAGTAGTATAGCCACAGGGCCCAATCAGCCCCAGCATTTT. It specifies CASSIATGPNQPQHF.

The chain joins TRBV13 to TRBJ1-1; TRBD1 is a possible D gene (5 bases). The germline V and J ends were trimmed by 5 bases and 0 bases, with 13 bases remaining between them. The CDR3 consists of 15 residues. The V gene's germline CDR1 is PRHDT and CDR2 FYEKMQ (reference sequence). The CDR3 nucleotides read TGTGCCAGCAGCCCGAGCGGGACTATGAACACTGAAGCTTTCTTT. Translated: CASSPSGTMNTEAFF.

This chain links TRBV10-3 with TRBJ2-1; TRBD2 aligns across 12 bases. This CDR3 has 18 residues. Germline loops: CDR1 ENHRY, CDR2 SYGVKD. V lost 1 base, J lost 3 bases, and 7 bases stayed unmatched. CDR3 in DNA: TGTGCCATCAGTGAGTGGACTAGCGGGACGTTTCACTACAATGAGCAGTTCTTC. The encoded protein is CAISEWTSGTFHYNEQFF.